This TCR beta chain was identified during a study of tumor and adjacent non-tumor tissue in lung cancer. Study overall: Around 4 million productive TCRbeta reads were obtained per sample on average.

The template was RNA from unsorted bulk tissue. V shed 0 bases, J shed 3 bases, and the junction held 7 bases outside the gene matches. Germline CDR1 is DFQATT and CDR2 is SNEGSKA (reference sequence). This CDR3 region has 15 residues. TCRbeta libraries were built with three rounds of nested PCR, modified from ARM-PCR. TCRdb passed the multiplex PCR reads through MiXCR, listing each CDR3 protein once. The sample holds over 60,000 distinct CDR3 sequences, around four fifths seen once. The V gene is TRBV20-1, the J gene TRBJ1-2; 7 nucleotides align to TRBD1. What was sequenced was lung tumor tissue. The source is a man between 60 and 70 years old with non-small cell lung cancer. The CDR3 sequence is CSARDKQGRYYGYTF. The CDR3 nucleotides read TGCAGTGCTAGAGACAAACAGGGGAGATACTATGGCTACACCTTC.